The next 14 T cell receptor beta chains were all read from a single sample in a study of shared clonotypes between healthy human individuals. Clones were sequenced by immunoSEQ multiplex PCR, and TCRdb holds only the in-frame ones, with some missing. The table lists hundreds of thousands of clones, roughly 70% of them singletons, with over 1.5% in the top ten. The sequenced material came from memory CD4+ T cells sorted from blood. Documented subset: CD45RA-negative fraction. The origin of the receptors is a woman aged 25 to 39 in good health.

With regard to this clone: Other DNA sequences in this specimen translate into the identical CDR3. CDR3 loop: CASSSPTGSYEQYF. Written as DNA, the CDR3 is TGTGCCAGCAGTTCCCCGACCGGCTCCTACGAGCAGTACTTC. V usage is TRBV28 and J usage is TRBJ2-7; D is unclear. In germline, CDR1 is MDHEN, CDR2 SYDVKM. The CDR3 spans 14 residues. Trimming removed 4 bases from V and 0 bases from J, with 10 bases in between.

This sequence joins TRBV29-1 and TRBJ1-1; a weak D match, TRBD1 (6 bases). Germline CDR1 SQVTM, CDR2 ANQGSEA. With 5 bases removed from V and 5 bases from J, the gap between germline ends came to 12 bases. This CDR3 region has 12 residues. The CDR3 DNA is TGCAGCGTTTCCACAGGGTGGACTGAAGCTTTCTTT. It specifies CSVSTGWTEAFF.

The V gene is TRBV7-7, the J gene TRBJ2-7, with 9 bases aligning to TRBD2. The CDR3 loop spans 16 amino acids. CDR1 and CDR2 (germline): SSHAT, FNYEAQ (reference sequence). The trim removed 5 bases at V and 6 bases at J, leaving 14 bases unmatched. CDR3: CASSPSPAGGAGEQYF. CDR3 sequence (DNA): TGTGCCAGCAGCCCAAGCCCTGCGGGAGGGGCGGGCGAGCAGTACTTC.

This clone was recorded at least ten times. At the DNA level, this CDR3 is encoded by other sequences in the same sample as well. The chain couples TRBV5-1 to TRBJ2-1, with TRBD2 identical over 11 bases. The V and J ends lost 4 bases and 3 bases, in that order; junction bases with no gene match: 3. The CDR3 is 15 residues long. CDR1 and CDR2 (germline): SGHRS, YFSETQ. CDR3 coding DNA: TGCGCCAGCAGCCTAGGGACTAGCGGCTACAATGAGCAGTTCTTC. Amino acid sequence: CASSLGTSGYNEQFF.

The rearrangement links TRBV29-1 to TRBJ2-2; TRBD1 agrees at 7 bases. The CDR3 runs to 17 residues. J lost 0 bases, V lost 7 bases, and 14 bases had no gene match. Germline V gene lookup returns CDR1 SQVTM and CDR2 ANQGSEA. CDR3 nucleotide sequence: TGCAGCGGGCTCTCCCCGACAGGGACCTCGAACACCGGGGAGCTGTTTTTT. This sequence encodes CSGLSPTGTSNTGELFF.

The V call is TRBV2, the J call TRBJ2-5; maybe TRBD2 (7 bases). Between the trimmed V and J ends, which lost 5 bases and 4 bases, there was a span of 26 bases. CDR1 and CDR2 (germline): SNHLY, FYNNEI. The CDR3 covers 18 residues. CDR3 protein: CASSPGGRGAPKRETQYF. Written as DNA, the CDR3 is TGTGCCAGCAGTCCCGGAGGGAGGGGGGCCCCCAAGAGAGAGACCCAGTACTTC.

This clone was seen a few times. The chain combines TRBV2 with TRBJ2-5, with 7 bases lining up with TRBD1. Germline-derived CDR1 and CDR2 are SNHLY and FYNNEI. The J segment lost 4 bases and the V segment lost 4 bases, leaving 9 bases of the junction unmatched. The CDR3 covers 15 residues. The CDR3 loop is CASSARQGNRETQYF. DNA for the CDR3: TGTGCCAGCAGTGCGCGACAGGGTAATAGAGAGACCCAGTACTTC.

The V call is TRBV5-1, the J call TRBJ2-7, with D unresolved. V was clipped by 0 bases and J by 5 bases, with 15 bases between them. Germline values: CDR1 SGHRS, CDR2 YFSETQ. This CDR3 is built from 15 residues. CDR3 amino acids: CASSLAVSGNHEQYF. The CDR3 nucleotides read TGCGCCAGCAGCTTGGCCGTGAGTGGGAACCACGAGCAGTACTTC.

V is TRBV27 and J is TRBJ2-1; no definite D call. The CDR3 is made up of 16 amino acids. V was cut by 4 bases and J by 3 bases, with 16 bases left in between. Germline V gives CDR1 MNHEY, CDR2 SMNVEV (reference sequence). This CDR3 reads CASSSRTVGYYNEQFF. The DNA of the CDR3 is TGTGCCAGCAGTTCCCGGACCGTTGGATACTACAATGAGCAGTTCTTC.

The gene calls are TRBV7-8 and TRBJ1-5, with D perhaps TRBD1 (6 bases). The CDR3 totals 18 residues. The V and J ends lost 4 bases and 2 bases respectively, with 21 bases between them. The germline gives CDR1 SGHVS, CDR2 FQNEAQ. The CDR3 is CASSSLWTEKEGNQPQHF. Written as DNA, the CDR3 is TGTGCCAGCAGCTCTCTCTGGACAGAGAAAGAAGGCAATCAGCCCCAGCATTTT.

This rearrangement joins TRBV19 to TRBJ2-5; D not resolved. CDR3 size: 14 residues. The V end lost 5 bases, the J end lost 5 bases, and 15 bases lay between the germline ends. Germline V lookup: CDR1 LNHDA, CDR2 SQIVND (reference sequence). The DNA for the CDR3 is TGTGCCAGTAGTCCCTCCCCGGGTGGGGAGACCCAGTACTTC. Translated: CASSPSPGGETQYF.

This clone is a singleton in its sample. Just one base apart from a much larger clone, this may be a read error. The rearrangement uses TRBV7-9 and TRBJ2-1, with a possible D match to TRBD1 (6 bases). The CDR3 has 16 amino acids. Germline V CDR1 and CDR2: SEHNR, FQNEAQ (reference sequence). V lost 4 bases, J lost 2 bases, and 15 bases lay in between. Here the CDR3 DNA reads TGTGCCAGCAGCTCCGGGACATCGACGCCCTACAATGAGCAGTTCTTC. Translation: CASSSGTSTPYNEQFF.

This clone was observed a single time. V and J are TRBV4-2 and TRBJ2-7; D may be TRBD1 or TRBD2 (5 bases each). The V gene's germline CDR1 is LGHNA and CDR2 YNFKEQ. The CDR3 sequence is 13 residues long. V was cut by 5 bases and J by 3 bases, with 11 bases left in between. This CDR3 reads CASSGGVGYEQYF. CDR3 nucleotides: TGTGCCAGCAGCGGGGGTGTCGGCTACGAGCAGTACTTC.

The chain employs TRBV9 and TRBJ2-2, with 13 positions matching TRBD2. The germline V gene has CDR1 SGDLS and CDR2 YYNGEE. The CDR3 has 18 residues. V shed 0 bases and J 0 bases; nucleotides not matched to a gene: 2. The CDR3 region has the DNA TGTGCCAGCAGCGTAGGGACTAGCGGGAGAGCGAACACCGGGGAGCTGTTTTTT. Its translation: CASSVGTSGRANTGELFF. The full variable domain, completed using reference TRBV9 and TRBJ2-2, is DSGVTQTPKHLITATGQRVTLRCSPRSGDLSVYWYQQSLDQGLQFLIQYYNGEERAKGNILERFSAQQFPDLHSELNLSSLELGDSALYFCASSVGTSGRANTGELFFGEGSRLTVL.